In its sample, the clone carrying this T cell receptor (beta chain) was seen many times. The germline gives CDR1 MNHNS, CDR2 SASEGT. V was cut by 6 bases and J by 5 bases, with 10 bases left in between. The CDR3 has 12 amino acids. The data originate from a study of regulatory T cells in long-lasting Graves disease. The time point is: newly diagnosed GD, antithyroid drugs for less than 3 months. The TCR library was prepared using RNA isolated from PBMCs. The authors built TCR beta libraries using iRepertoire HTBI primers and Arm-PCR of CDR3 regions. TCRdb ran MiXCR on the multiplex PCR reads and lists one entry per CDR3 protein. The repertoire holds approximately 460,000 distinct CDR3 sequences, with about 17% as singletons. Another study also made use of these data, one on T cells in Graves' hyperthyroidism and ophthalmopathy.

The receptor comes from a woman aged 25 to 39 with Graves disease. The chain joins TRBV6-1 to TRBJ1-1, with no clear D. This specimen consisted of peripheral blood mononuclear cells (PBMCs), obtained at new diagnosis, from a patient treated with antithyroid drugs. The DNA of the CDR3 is TGTGCCAGCAGCCGGGTGGGTACTGAAGCTTTCTTT. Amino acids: CASSRVGTEAFF.